The text below deals with one TCR beta chain. Its antigen target is currently unknown. It has no much larger one-base neighbor in the sample; base qualities were not kept. Instrument on record: Illumina NovaSeq 6000. Using 5'RACE with constant-segment primers, TCRalpha and TCRbeta cDNA libraries were constructed, with sample barcodes and unique molecular identifiers added in the process. RNA was extracted from every sample with Trizol reagent. Library amplification was performed in two PCR steps, and a second sample barcode and Illumina TruSeq adapters were introduced in the second step. Sequencing of libraries was performed on an Illumina NovaSeq with 2 x 150 bp paired-end reads. The authors' pipeline ran thus. With migec v1.2.7, reads were demultiplexed and then collapsed into UMI-guided consensus sequences. Using mixcr v2.1.11, the UMI consensuses were aligned to TRA and TRB V and J templates and assembled into clonotypes. A clonotype was counted as expanded or contracted only when both edgeR and NoisET called the clonotype significant, with the noise models trained on biological replicates. For edgeR calls, the cutoffs were a false discovery rate-adjusted p below 0.01 and a log2 fold-change threshold of 1. As an exploratory analysis of dynamics, max-normalized trajectories of the 1000 most abundant clonotypes were examined by PCA with hierarchical clustering. Separately sequenced CD4+ and CD8+ repertoires were used to assign a CD4 or CD8 phenotype to each responding clone. TCRdb cleaned the public reads at Q25 with fastp, built clones with MiXCR and kept in-frame beta chains. Rows are unified per CDR3 protein, each entry keeping the most common DNA and genes. TCRdb, not the authors, supplied the V and J calls. Here the sample has some 450,000 distinct CDR3 sequences; roughly 20% occur a single time. The top ten clonotypes cover approximately 8.4% of the sample.

The data were taken from a study of T-cell memory formation after mild COVID-19 (dated by TCRdb to 2020 to 2023). Some background on the complete study: Most TCR sequence clusters were specific to one of the two donors. In a couple of donors, T-cell clones that expanded and contracted after mild COVID-19 were followed by sequencing TCRalpha and TCRbeta repertoires longitudinally. Two young, previously healthy adult volunteers, one female and one male, were included in the cohort. Results the study describes overall, beyond this receptor: Clones that contracted from day 15 to 85 showed balanced CD4/CD8 phenotypes, whereas a second wave of clones that expanded from day 15 to 37 leaned towards CD4+. The study included only two mild cases, and larger cohorts that include severe cases with pre-infection samples were judged to be necessary. Contracting CD4+ clones were found mainly in CM and EM memory subsets, while CD8+ clones were enriched in EMRA. SARS-CoV-2 specificity of the second-wave clones peaking on day 37 was not confirmed. Some responding clones were found in pre-infection memory, which suggests that pre-existing cross-reactive memory T cells took part in the SARS-CoV-2 response.

Ficoll-Paque density gradient centrifugation was the method used to isolate PBMCs. V loses 2 bases of germline sequence and J loses 2 bases, and the interval between the two ends is 8 bases. For CDR1 and CDR2, the germline V gene lists MNHEY and SVGAGI. Reading from cysteine to phenylalanine, the CDR3 counts 14 amino acids. Only the CDR3 part of the read is kept: 42 bases, read in frame from the first base. This receptor was identified in an adult woman who had mild COVID-19 (a few samples of this study predate the infection). The sample titles of this study are shuffled in the database, so cell type and time point are left out; the donor was told from shared clones. The chain is encoded by TRBV6-5 joined to TRBJ2-3; the D gene cannot be named for sure. The sample consisted of PBMCs or a T cell subset sorted from them (not recorded which). The CDR3 region reads CASSYSSVTDTQYF. The sequence in DNA is TGTGCCAGCAGTTACAGTTCGGTCACAGATACGCAGTATTTT.